This record looks at one T cell receptor (beta chain) sequence and its context. This record comes from a study of blood T cell repertoires in COVID-19. Whole-study context: Samples taken during acute and convalescent COVID-19 were collected in the United States, Italy and Spain. The analysed material was cDNA or gDNA that came from T cells, B-cell-depleted T cells, or PBMCs.

Methods used by the authors: Reference gene primer amplification yielded estimated nucleated cell counts. The repertoire was sequenced with immunoSEQ multiplex PCR; TCRdb's copy has only in-frame clones and lacks some. V and J calls and clone size follow that table, whereas D and trimming were derived from the DNA. The sample contains roughly 290,000 clones, 80% to 90% of which appear only once. This CDR3 comprises 12 residues. The V end was cut by 5 bases, the J end by 7 bases, with 13 bases between. CDR1 is SGHRS and CDR2 is YFSETQ in the germline V gene. Either two negative PCRs, clearance, or symptom resolution qualified Cohort 3 donors as recovered.

Sequencing was done on a sample of PBMCs or T cells enriched from blood (not recorded which). The V call is TRBV5-1, the J call TRBJ2-7; TRBD1 might be the D (6 bases). This receptor was taken from a man under 40 who had recovered from COVID-19. CDR3 loop: CASRAQGWEQYF. CDR3 nucleotide sequence: TGCGCCAGCAGAGCACAGGGATGGGAGCAGTACTTC.